One sample yielded the 29 T cell receptor beta chains listed below, sequenced in a study of blood T cell repertoires in COVID-19. The method was immunoSEQ multiplex PCR; TCRdb's version includes in-frame clones alone and lacks a portion of them. Here the sample spans some 180,000 clones, roughly 76% being singletons. The sample was peripheral blood. The receptors shown here come from a woman aged 45-65 years with active or convalescent COVID-19.

This clone was found once. The chain joins TRBV27 to TRBJ2-5; D may be TRBD2 (5 bases). Germline CDR1 and CDR2: MNHEY and SMNVEV (reference sequence). V shed 4 bases and J shed 6 bases, with 15 bases lying between them. CDR3 size: 14 residues. The CDR3 spells CASSSLLPGKTQYF. The DNA of the CDR3 is TGTGCCAGCAGTTCCCTTCTCCCGGGAAAGACCCAGTACTTC.

J is TRBJ2-3 and V is TRBV5-1, with a possible D match to TRBD2 (6 bases). The CDR3 totals 19 residues. Germline-derived CDR1 and CDR2 are SGHRS and YFSETQ. Trimming removed 3 bases from V and 1 base from J, with 24 bases in between. CDR3 region: CASSYPELAGTEGTDTQYF. The CDR3 DNA follows: TGCGCCAGCAGCTATCCGGAGTTAGCCGGGACTGAGGGCACAGATACGCAGTATTTT. Supplemented by reference TRBV5-1 and TRBJ2-3, the full variable domain reads KAGVTQTPRYLIKTRGQQVTLSCSPISGHRSVSWYQQTPGQGLQFLFEYFSETQRNKGNFPGRFSGRQFSNSRSEMNVSTLELGDSALYLCASSYPELAGTEGTDTQYFGPGTRLTVL.

The V and J genes are TRBV6-5 and TRBJ1-4; tentative D call: TRBD1 (5 bases). With 3 bases removed from V and 0 bases from J, the gap between germline ends came to 8 bases. This CDR3 comprises 15 residues. Germline lookup yields CDR1 MNHEY and CDR2 SVGAGI. The CDR3 loop reads CASSYTTATNEKLFF. CDR3 bases: TGTGCCAGCAGTTATACGACAGCAACTAATGAAAAACTGTTTTTT.

This clone was detected only a few times. The chain has TRBV28 and TRBJ1-2; 9 bases agree with TRBD1. The germline CDR1 and CDR2 sequences are MDHEN and SYDVKM. After removal of 1 base from V and 13 bases from J, the junction contained 4 bases not matched to a gene. This CDR3 comprises 12 residues. The CDR3 is CASSLLQGAVTF. The CDR3 bases are TGTGCCAGCAGTTTATTACAGGGGGCGGTCACCTTC.

The chain employs TRBV4-3 and TRBJ2-7; 14 nucleotides agree with TRBD2. With 3 bases clipped from V and 3 bases from J, the junction kept 7 bases outside the gene matches. Germline V lookup: CDR1 LGHNA, CDR2 YSLEER. The CDR3 is 17 amino acids. The CDR3 nucleotides are TGCGCCAGCAGCCACTCGACTAGCGGGAGGGCTATCTACGAGCAGTACTTC. Its translation: CASSHSTSGRAIYEQYF.

The chain uses TRBV2 and TRBJ2-7; TRBD1 matches 7 bases. V was clipped by 6 bases and J by 2 bases; unmatched bases: 7. This CDR3 is 14 amino acids long. Germline V CDR1 and CDR2: SNHLY, FYNNEI. DNA of the CDR3: TGTGCCAGCAGAAGGGACAGAGGCCCCTACGAGCAGTACTTC. This codes for CASRRDRGPYEQYF.

This clone is a singleton in its sample. This chain joins TRBV6-4 and TRBJ2-1; TRBD2 matches 8 bases. The CDR3 extends over 14 amino acids. Germline-derived CDR1 and CDR2 are MRHNA and SNTAGT. The J segment lost 6 bases and the V segment lost 6 bases, leaving 7 bases of the junction unmatched. CDR3 bases: TGTGCCAGCAGACCGGGAGGGAGTGGCAATGAGCAGTTCTTC. This gives the protein CASRPGGSGNEQFF.

The genes are TRBV29-1 and TRBJ2-4; 10 bases are shared with TRBD1. Germline V gene lookup returns CDR1 SQVTM and CDR2 ANQGSEA. Germline trimming cut 6 bases from V and 8 bases from J; bases unmatched to any gene: 10. This CDR3 is 14 amino acids long. This CDR3 is CSVRETGGVDIQYF. In DNA, the CDR3 is TGCAGCGTCAGAGAGACAGGGGGCGTGGACATTCAGTACTTC.

The chain employs TRBV7-2 and TRBJ2-3; the match to TRBD2 covers 8 bases. CDR1 is SGHTA, CDR2 FQGNSA, per germline. The trim removed 0 bases at V and 0 bases at J, leaving 5 bases unmatched. This CDR3 spans 17 amino acids. The chain's CDR3 is CASSLARSSGSTDTQYF. CDR3 in DNA: TGTGCCAGCAGCTTAGCGAGGTCTAGCGGGAGCACAGATACGCAGTATTTT.

Remarks on this clone: At one boundary the junction diverges from the germline segment, which might be a read error. CDR3 DNA: TGCGCCAGCAGTCAAGAGGCTCCGGGACTGAGCTCCTACAATGAGCAGTTCTTC. Translated, it gives CASSQEAPGLSSYNEQFF. The V gene is TRBV4-1, the J gene TRBJ2-1; possible D gene TRBD2, 6 bases. Per the germline V gene, CDR1 is MGHRA and CDR2 is YSYEKL. The CDR3 contains 18 residues.

This chain joins TRBV2 and TRBJ2-7; 9 nucleotides align to TRBD2. The V gene's germline CDR1 is SNHLY and CDR2 FYNNEI. The CDR3 is 18 amino acids. Germline trimming cut 7 bases from V and 4 bases from J; bases unmatched to any gene: 20. CDR3 in DNA: TGTGCCAGCAATCAAGGAGGTAGCGGGGGCCACCTAGGTTACGAGCAGTACTTC. Protein sequence: CASNQGGSGGHLGYEQYF. The full variable domain, with the rest looked up from reference TRBV2 and TRBJ2-7, is EPEVTQTPSHQVTQMGQEVILRCVPISNHLYFYWYRQILGQKVEFLVSFYNNEISEKSEIFDDQFSVERPDGSNFTLKIRSTKLEDSAMYFCASNQGGSGGHLGYEQYFGPGTRLTVT.

The V call is TRBV9, the J call TRBJ2-7; TRBD1 is a possible D gene (6 bases). V gave up 4 bases and J gave up 4 bases, with 21 bases separating them. This CDR3 spans 16 amino acids. The germline V gene has CDR1 SGDLS and CDR2 YYNGEE. The CDR3 loop is CASSPYAPGQDYEQYF. The CDR3 DNA sequence: TGTGCCAGCAGCCCGTACGCCCCGGGACAAGATTACGAGCAGTACTTC.

The gene calls are TRBV2 and TRBJ2-3; D gene uncertain. The CDR3 runs to 16 residues. Trimming shortened V by 5 bases and J by 1 base, and 16 bases separated the two germline ends. Germline V gene sequence: CDR1 SNHLY, CDR2 FYNNEI. CDR3 protein: CASSRSEASGTDTQYF. The CDR3 DNA follows: TGTGCCAGCAGTAGATCAGAGGCCTCTGGCACAGATACGCAGTATTTT.

The chain joins TRBV29-1 to TRBJ1-2; 7 bases fit TRBD1. CDR3 length: 15 amino acids. V was pared by 4 bases and J by 7 bases, with 15 bases of the junction left unmatched. From germline, CDR1 is SQVTM and CDR2 ANQGSEA. This chain's CDR3 is CSVGKADRALGGYTF. The CDR3 DNA sequence: TGCAGCGTTGGCAAAGCCGACAGGGCCTTGGGTGGCTACACCTTC.

This clone appeared a few times. The CDR3 region has the DNA TGTGCCAGCAGCCCTCACGACTTTAAATCGCTCGGAAACACCATATATTTT. This encodes CASSPHDFKSLGNTIYF. The gene calls are TRBV9 and TRBJ1-3; D remains ambiguous. This CDR3 is built from 17 residues. V lost 4 bases, J lost 4 bases, and 21 bases lay in between. Germline values: CDR1 SGDLS, CDR2 YYNGEE. Looking up the rest from reference TRBV9 and TRBJ1-3 gives the full variable domain: DSGVTQTPKHLITATGQRVTLRCSPRSGDLSVYWYQQSLDQGLQFLIQYYNGEERAKGNILERFSAQQFPDLHSELNLSSLELGDSALYFCASSPHDFKSLGNTIYFGEGSWLTVV.

The CDR3 DNA reads as TGCGCCAGCAGCCCCCGGGATCTTCGTGAAGGCGAGCAGTACTTC. Its translation is CASSPRDLREGEQYF. The gene calls are TRBV5-1 and TRBJ2-7; possibly TRBD2 for D (5 bases). CDR1 is SGHRS, CDR2 YFSETQ, per germline. The CDR3 is 15 residues long. V was shortened by 4 bases and J by 6 bases, with 20 bases between the two germline ends.

The chain carries TRBV30 and TRBJ2-4, with 9 bases identical to TRBD2. V shed 4 bases, J shed 1 base, and the junction held 5 bases outside the gene matches. Germline V lookup: CDR1 GTSNPN, CDR2 SVGIG (reference sequence). The CDR3 runs to 15 residues. The chain's CDR3 is CAWILSGGAKNIQYF. The DNA for the CDR3 is TGTGCCTGGATCTTGAGCGGGGGGGCCAAAAACATTCAGTACTTC.

V and J are TRBV6-2 or TRBV6-3 and TRBJ2-5, with 7 bases aligning to TRBD1. Per germline, CDR1 MNHEY and CDR2 SVGEGT. The CDR3 covers 12 residues. Trimming cost V 5 bases and J 9 bases; bases outside gene matches: 6. CDR3 in DNA: TGTGCCAGCAGTACAACAGGGGTTCCCCAGTACTTC. Protein product: CASSTTGVPQYF.

J is TRBJ2-5 and V is TRBV27, with 7 bases identical to TRBD1. CDR3 size: 14 residues. Per germline, CDR1 MNHEY and CDR2 SMNVEV (reference sequence). Losses at the gene ends were 5 bases for V and 0 bases for J; bases not matched to a gene: 3. CDR3 coding DNA: TGTGCCAGCAGTCAGGGGACAGACCAAGAGACCCAGTACTTC. Translating gives CASSQGTDQETQYF.

This clone was seen only a few times. The chain recombines TRBV4-3 with TRBJ1-4; TRBD1 aligns across 7 bases. The V and J ends lost 4 bases and 0 bases, in that order; junction bases with no gene match: 5. The CDR3 is 16 amino acids. Germline V gene data show CDR1 as LGHNA and CDR2 as YSLEER. The CDR3 here is CASSPRTGTTNEKLFF. CDR3 nucleotide sequence: TGCGCCAGCAGCCCCAGGACAGGAACAACTAATGAAAAACTGTTTTTT.

V is TRBV3-1 (or the pseudogene TRBV3-2) and J is TRBJ2-5; 10 nucleotides line up with TRBD2. The V and J ends lost 2 bases and 2 bases, in that order; junction bases with no gene match: 11. From germline, CDR1 is LGHDT and CDR2 YNNKEL (reference sequence). The CDR3 spans 18 residues. CDR3 amino acids: CASSQMGLSGGDQETQYF. DNA of the CDR3: TGTGCCAGCAGCCAAATGGGCCTAAGCGGGGGGGATCAAGAGACCCAGTACTTC.

A few counts support this clone. The V gene is TRBV19, the J gene TRBJ2-7; 8 nucleotides agree with TRBD1. CDR3 length: 15 amino acids. With V trimmed by 4 bases and J by 2 bases, 7 bases remained unmatched. CDR1 is LNHDA and CDR2 is SQIVND in the germline V gene (reference sequence). CDR3 residues: CASSRTGTGTYEQYF. The CDR3 bases are TGTGCCAGTAGTAGAACCGGGACAGGAACCTACGAGCAGTACTTC.

Only a few counts were recorded for this clone. V is TRBV30 and J is TRBJ1-4, with no clear D. Germline V gene data show CDR1 as GTSNPN and CDR2 as SVGIG (reference sequence). V was clipped by 4 bases and J by 7 bases, with 16 bases between them. The CDR3 is 14 residues long. CDR3 coding DNA: TGTGCCTGGAATGGTTGGCAGGCCACTGAAAAACTGTTTTTT. It translates to CAWNGWQATEKLFF.

This clone has a handful of counts. This chain uses TRBV11-2 with TRBJ2-1; the D is unclear. Trimming pared 7 bases from V and 0 bases from J, leaving 13 bases between. CDR3 length equals 15 residues. CDR1 is SGHAT, CDR2 FQNNGV, per germline. CDR3: CASTAVRRSYNEQFF. In nucleotides, the CDR3 is TGTGCCAGCACCGCTGTGAGGCGCTCCTACAATGAGCAGTTCTTC.

V and J are TRBV20-1 and TRBJ1-2; a weak D match, TRBD1 (5 bases). This CDR3 is built from 12 residues. Per germline, CDR1 DFQATT and CDR2 SNEGSKA (reference sequence). Trimming took 3 bases from V and 4 from J, leaving 9 bases between them. The CDR3 sequence is CSASRDSYGYTF. For the CDR3, the DNA is TGCAGTGCTAGTCGAGACAGCTATGGCTACACCTTC.

This chain joins TRBV11-2 and TRBJ2-5, with 7 bases fitting TRBD2. V gave up 1 base and J gave up 2 bases; unmatched junction bases: 4. The length of the CDR3 is 15 residues. CDR1 SGHAT and CDR2 FQNNGV come from the germline V gene. CDR3 sequence (DNA): TGTGCCAGCAGCTTAGTCGGGACTAAGCAAGAGACCCAGTACTTC. This translates into CASSLVGTKQETQYF. The full variable domain, with the rest looked up from reference TRBV11-2 and TRBJ2-5, is EAGVAQSPRYKIIEKRQSVAFWCNPISGHATLYWYQQILGQGPKLLIQFQNNGVVDDSQLPKDRFSAERLKGVDSTLKIQPAKLEDSAVYLCASSLVGTKQETQYFGPGTRLLVL.

This clone was seen once. The chain employs TRBV19 and TRBJ2-3, with 13 bases aligning to TRBD2. Trimming at V came to 5 bases and at J to 0 bases, leaving 5 bases not matched to a gene. Germline CDR1 reads LNHDA; CDR2 reads SQIVND (reference sequence). The CDR3 length is 17 residues. CDR3 residues: CASSPRTSGGSTDTQYF. CDR3 nucleotide sequence: TGTGCCAGTAGTCCGCGGACTAGCGGGGGTAGCACAGATACGCAGTATTTT.

The chain employs TRBV7-2 and TRBJ2-7; tentative D call: TRBD2 (6 bases). This CDR3 has 13 residues. Germline CDR1 and CDR2: SGHTA and FQGNSA. Between the trimmed V and J ends, which lost 5 bases and 6 bases, there was a span of 14 bases. The CDR3 reads CASSPDWGGEQYF. CDR3 sequence (DNA): TGTGCCAGCAGCCCGGACTGGGGAGGCGAGCAGTACTTC.

The gene calls are TRBV28 and TRBJ2-5; D is unclear. The CDR3 is 13 amino acids. V lost 3 bases to trimming and J lost 5 bases, with 10 bases between them. Germline V gene sequence: CDR1 MDHEN, CDR2 SYDVKM. CDR3 sequence reads: CASSLRLWETQYF. As DNA, the CDR3 is TGTGCCAGCAGTTTGAGGCTGTGGGAGACCCAGTACTTC.